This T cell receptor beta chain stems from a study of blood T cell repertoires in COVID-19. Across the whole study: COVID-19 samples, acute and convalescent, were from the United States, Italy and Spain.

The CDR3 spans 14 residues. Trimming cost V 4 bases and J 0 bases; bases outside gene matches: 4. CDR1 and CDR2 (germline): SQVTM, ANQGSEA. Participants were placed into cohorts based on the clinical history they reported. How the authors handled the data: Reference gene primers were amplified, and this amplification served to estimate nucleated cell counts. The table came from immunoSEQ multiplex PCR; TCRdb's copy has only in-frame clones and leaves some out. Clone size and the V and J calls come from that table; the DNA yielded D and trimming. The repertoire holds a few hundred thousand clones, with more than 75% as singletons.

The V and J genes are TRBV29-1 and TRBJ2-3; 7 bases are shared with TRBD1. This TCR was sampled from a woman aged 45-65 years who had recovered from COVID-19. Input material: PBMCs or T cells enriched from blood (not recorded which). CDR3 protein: CSVAQTGSTDTQYF. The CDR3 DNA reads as TGCAGCGTTGCCCAGACAGGGAGCACAGATACGCAGTATTTT.